This TCR beta chain was sequenced for a study of T cells in pancreatic ductal adenocarcinoma. General study results and limits: Blood had more productive templates and about 8-fold more unique clonotypes than tumor.

Using immunoSEQ multiplex PCR, the repertoire was profiled, and TCRdb retains in-frame clones only, with some absent. In the table there are more than 4,000 clones, 68% of which are singletons. Germline assignment: CDR1 KGHSH and CDR2 LQKENI. This CDR3 has 14 amino acids. V gave up 6 bases and J gave up 0 bases, with 9 bases separating them. Surgery without prior neoadjuvant therapy was the treatment of the selected pancreatic ductal adenocarcinoma patients. This clone occurred once. What it binds is not known. V gene TRBV18 combines with J gene TRBJ2-1; D unclear. This clonotype originated in a human donor with pancreatic ductal adenocarcinoma. Sequencing was performed on pancreatic tumor tissue. The CDR3 DNA reads TGTGCCAGCTCGTCCCAAAGCTCCTACAATGAGCAGTTCTTC. It translates to CASSSQSSYNEQFF.